Listed below are T cell receptor delta chains from one sample, sequenced in a study of gamma-delta chains in newborns, infants, children. TCRdb reanalysed the reads with CATT. The sample has fewer than 4,500 delta-chain clones, 1.5% to 2% seen once. Sequencing was carried out using blood. All receptors come from a child who was a newborn, infant or young child, either healthy, febrile or measles-vaccinated (not recorded which). CDR3s include the opening cysteine and the closing phenylalanine or tryptophan. A D gene is named only where the DNA matches it firmly. Only some rows state a clone size, as once, few, many or a class for expanded clones.

clone size: few
V gene: TRDV2
J gene: TRDJ2
D gene: TRDD3
CDR3 DNA: TGTGCCTGTGACCCGCTTACTGGGGGATATTTGACAGCACAACTCTTCTTT
CDR3 protein: CACDPLTGGYLTAQLFF

clone size: -
V gene: TRDV2
J gene: TRDJ3
D gene: TRDD3
CDR3 DNA: TGTGCCTGTGACCCTCTGGGGGATGAGAGGTCCTGGGACACCCGACAGATGTTTTTC
CDR3 protein: CACDPLGDERSWDTRQMFF

clone size: large
V gene: TRDV2
J gene: TRDJ3
D gene: TRDD3
CDR3 DNA: TGTGCCTGTGACACGATACTGGGGGACCTCTCCTGGGACACCCGACAGATGTTTTTC
CDR3 protein: CACDTILGDLSWDTRQMFF

clone size: medium-sized
V gene: TRDV2
J gene: TRDJ1
D gene: -
CDR3 DNA: TGTGCCTGTGACTCGTTGGAAGGGGGACTTTACACCGATAAACTCATCTTT
CDR3 protein: CACDSLEGGLYTDKLIF

clone size: few
V gene: TRDV2
J gene: TRDJ3
D gene: -
CDR3 DNA: TGTGCCTGTGACACCGGGGGCCCCCTCTCCTGGGACACCCGACAGATGTTTTTC
CDR3 protein: CACDTGGPLSWDTRQMFF

clone size: medium-sized
V gene: TRDV3
J gene: TRDJ1
D gene: -
CDR3 DNA: TGTGCCTTTATGCTGGGTGGGACCGATAAACTCATCTTT
CDR3 protein: CAFMLGGTDKLIF

clone size: -
V gene: TRDV3
J gene: TRDJ1
D gene: TRDD3
CDR3 DNA: TGTGCCTTTATCCCTACTGGGGGATACACCGATAAACTCATCTTT
CDR3 protein: CAFIPTGGYTDKLIF

clone size: medium-sized
V gene: TRDV1
J gene: TRDJ2
D gene: TRDD3
CDR3 DNA: TGTGCTCTTGGGGAACCTTATGCAGGGGGATCCGCTTTGACAGCACAACTCTTCTTT
CDR3 protein: CALGEPYAGGSALTAQLFF

clone size: few
V gene: TRDV2
J gene: TRDJ3
D gene: TRDD3
CDR3 DNA: TGTGCCTGTGACAAAGCACTGGGGGGTACTTCCTGGGACACCCGACAGATGTTTTTC
CDR3 protein: CACDKALGGTSWDTRQMFF

clone size: large
V gene: TRDV2
J gene: TRDJ3
D gene: TRDD3
CDR3 DNA: TGTGCCTGTGACGTACTGGGGAGCTCCTGGGACACCCGACAGATGTTTTTC
CDR3 protein: CACDVLGSSWDTRQMFF

clone size: few
V gene: TRDV1
J gene: TRDJ1
D gene: TRDD3
CDR3 DNA: TGTGCTCTTGGGGAACCGTCCCCTCTACCCTGTACTGGGGATATGTACACCGATAAACTCATCTTT
CDR3 protein: CALGEPSPLPCTGDMYTDKLIF

clone size: -
V gene: TRDV1
J gene: TRDJ1
D gene: -
CDR3 DNA: TGTGCTCTTGGGGAACTTTTGCCGCGGCATTACACCGATAAACTCATCTTT
CDR3 protein: CALGELLPRHYTDKLIF

clone size: few
V gene: TRDV2
J gene: TRDJ3
D gene: TRDD3
CDR3 DNA: TGTGCCTGTGACCCGCTGGGGGACCTCTCCTGGGACACCCGACAGATGTTTTTC
CDR3 protein: CACDPLGDLSWDTRQMFF

clone size: -
V gene: TRDV2
J gene: TRDJ2
D gene: -
CDR3 DNA: TGTGCCTGTGATCCCATACTGGGCGCAGCACAACTCTTCTTT
CDR3 protein: CACDPILGAAQLFF

clone size: few
V gene: TRDV2
J gene: TRDJ1
D gene: TRDD3
CDR3 DNA: TGTGCCTGTGACACGTACTGGGGACTTAAGCGTGGGGGCGATAAACTCATCTTT
CDR3 protein: CACDTYWGLKRGGDKLIF

clone size: medium-sized
V gene: TRDV2
J gene: TRDJ3
D gene: TRDD3
CDR3 DNA: TGTGCCTGTGACACCCTACTGGGGGTCTTCTCCTGGGACACCCGACAGATGTTTTTC
CDR3 protein: CACDTLLGVFSWDTRQMFF

clone size: few
V gene: TRDV2
J gene: TRDJ3
D gene: TRDD3
CDR3 DNA: TGTGCCTGTGACCACTTACTGGGGGCTTCCTCCTGGGACACCCGACAGATGTTTTTC
CDR3 protein: CACDHLLGASSWDTRQMFF

clone size: -
V gene: TRDV2
J gene: TRDJ3
D gene: -
CDR3 DNA: TGTGCCTGTGACACCTGGGATACCTGGGACACCCGACAGATGTTTTTC
CDR3 protein: CACDTWDTWDTRQMFF

clone size: -
V gene: TRDV2
J gene: TRDJ3
D gene: TRDD3
CDR3 DNA: TGTGCCTGTGACAAGCTGGGGGATGCGAGCTCCTGGGACACCCGACAGATGTTTTTC
CDR3 protein: CACDKLGDASSWDTRQMFF

clone size: few
V gene: TRDV2
J gene: TRDJ3
D gene: -
CDR3 DNA: TGTGCCTGTGACACCGTAGGGGGATCCTGGGACACCCGACAGATGTTTTTC
CDR3 protein: CACDTVGGSWDTRQMFF

clone size: -
V gene: TRDV1
J gene: TRDJ1
D gene: TRDD3
CDR3 DNA: TGTGCTCTTGGGGAACTGGTGGGGGACCTGTACACCGATAAACTCATCTTT
CDR3 protein: CALGELVGDLYTDKLIF

clone size: few
V gene: TRDV3
J gene: TRDJ1
D gene: TRDD3
CDR3 DNA: TGTGCCTTTACTGGGGGGTACACCGATAAACTCATCTTT
CDR3 protein: CAFTGGYTDKLIF

clone size: -
V gene: TRDV2
J gene: TRDJ2
D gene: TRDD3
CDR3 DNA: TGTGCCTGTGACCCACTGGGGGCTTTGACAGCACAACTCTTCTTT
CDR3 protein: CACDPLGALTAQLFF

clone size: few
V gene: TRDV2
J gene: TRDJ3
D gene: TRDD3
CDR3 DNA: TGTGCCTGTGACACCGTATTGGGGATACGGAGCTCCTGGGACACCCGACAGATGTTTTTC
CDR3 protein: CACDTVLGIRSSWDTRQMFF

clone size: -
V gene: TRDV1
J gene: TRDJ1
D gene: TRDD3
CDR3 DNA: TGTGCTCTTGGGGATCCGCGGCCTCCCTACGACGGTGGGGGATCTAAGCTCATCTTT
CDR3 protein: CALGDPRPPYDGGGSKLIF

clone size: few
V gene: TRDV3
J gene: TRDJ1
D gene: TRDD3
CDR3 DNA: TGTGCCTTTAGTTGTCCTACGTACTGGGGGATACTGGGCCCGGTCGAGCCGTACACCGATAAACTCATCTTT
CDR3 protein: CAFSCPTYWGILGPVEPYTDKLIF

clone size: few
V gene: TRDV1
J gene: TRDJ1
D gene: TRDD3
CDR3 DNA: TGTGCTCTTGGGGGGAATACCATACTGGGGTTCATGGTGACCGATAAACTCATCTTT
CDR3 protein: CALGGNTILGFMVTDKLIF

clone size: -
V gene: TRDV1
J gene: TRDJ2
D gene: -
CDR3 DNA: TGTGCTCTTGGGAAGGGGGTTCCGACAGCACAACTCTTCTTT
CDR3 protein: CALGKGVPTAQLFF

clone size: -
V gene: TRDV2
J gene: TRDJ3
D gene: TRDD3
CDR3 DNA: TGTGCCTGTGACTCCGTACTGGGGGACACTTCCTGGGACACCCGACAGATGTTTTTC
CDR3 protein: CACDSVLGDTSWDTRQMFF

clone size: few
V gene: TRDV2
J gene: TRDJ3
D gene: TRDD3
CDR3 DNA: TGTGCCTGTGACACCGTACTGGGGGATGGCCGCTCCTGGGACACCCGACAGATGTTTTTC
CDR3 protein: CACDTVLGDGRSWDTRQMFF

clone size: -
V gene: TRDV1
J gene: TRDJ2
D gene: TRDD3
CDR3 DNA: TGTGCTCTTGCAAAGGGTCCCACGCATCTTGTACTGGGGGATACGCCGGATAAGACTTTGACAGCACAACTCTTCTTT
CDR3 protein: CALAKGPTHLVLGDTPDKTLTAQLFF

clone size: few
V gene: TRDV3
J gene: TRDJ2
D gene: -
CDR3 DNA: TGTGCCTTTCCGGGAGGAGCAGCACAACTCTTCTTT
CDR3 protein: CAFPGGAAQLFF

clone size: few
V gene: TRDV2
J gene: TRDJ3
D gene: TRDD3
CDR3 DNA: TGTGCCTGTGACTTACTGGGGGATTCCTCCTGGGACACCCGACAGATGTTTTTC
CDR3 protein: CACDLLGDSSWDTRQMFF

clone size: -
V gene: TRDV2
J gene: TRDJ2
D gene: TRDD3
CDR3 DNA: TGTGCCTGTGACACCTGGGGGATAGGACAACTCTTCTTT
CDR3 protein: CACDTWGIGQLFF

clone size: -
V gene: TRDV2
J gene: TRDJ3
D gene: -
CDR3 DNA: TGTGCCTGTGACACGGGTTCCTCCATCTCCTGGGACACCCGACAGATGTTTTTC
CDR3 protein: CACDTGSSISWDTRQMFF

clone size: few
V gene: TRDV2
J gene: TRDJ2
D gene: -
CDR3 DNA: TGTGCCTGTGGCACCTGGGGATTGACAGCACAACTCTTCTTT
CDR3 protein: CACGTWGLTAQLFF

clone size: -
V gene: TRDV2
J gene: TRDJ3
D gene: TRDD3
CDR3 DNA: TGTGCCTGTGACACCGGGGGATACGCGTCCTGGGACACCCGACAGATGTTTTTC
CDR3 protein: CACDTGGYASWDTRQMFF

clone size: few
V gene: TRAV29/DV5
J gene: TRDJ1
D gene: TRDD3
CDR3 DNA: TGTGCAGCAAGCGCGCCCTTCCTACTGGGGGATACGCTGGGGCGCCACACCGATAAACTCATCTTT
CDR3 protein: CAASAPFLLGDTLGRHTDKLIF

clone size: few
V gene: TRDV2
J gene: TRDJ3
D gene: TRDD3
CDR3 DNA: TGTGCCTGTGACGCCGTGATGGGGGATACGCACGCCTGGGACACCCGACAGATGTTTTTC
CDR3 protein: CACDAVMGDTHAWDTRQMFF

clone size: -
V gene: TRDV2
J gene: TRDJ3
D gene: TRDD3
CDR3 DNA: TGTGCCTGTGACACGGTACTGGGGGATAGGAGCTCCTGGGACACCCGACAGATGTTTTTC
CDR3 protein: CACDTVLGDRSSWDTRQMFF

clone size: -
V gene: TRDV1
J gene: TRDJ1
D gene: -
CDR3 DNA: TGTGCTCTTGGGGAAACGAGTTTCCTCCTCCGTGGTGGGTTGTACACCGATAAACTCATCTTT
CDR3 protein: CALGETSFLLRGGLYTDKLIF

clone size: few
V gene: TRDV2
J gene: TRDJ3
D gene: TRDD3
CDR3 DNA: TGTGCCTGTGACACGTTGGGGGATACGAGCTCCTGGGACACCCGACAGATGTTTTTC
CDR3 protein: CACDTLGDTSSWDTRQMFF

clone size: few
V gene: TRDV1
J gene: TRDJ1
D gene: -
CDR3 DNA: TGTGCTCTTGGGCCTCCTACGAGGCGGATACGGTACACCGATAAACTCATCTTT
CDR3 protein: CALGPPTRRIRYTDKLIF

clone size: -
V gene: TRDV2
J gene: TRDJ3
D gene: TRDD3
CDR3 DNA: TGTGCCTGTGACACCTTATCGTACTGGGGGGATTCACCCCGGAACACCCGACAGATGTTTTTC
CDR3 protein: CACDTLSYWGDSPRNTRQMFF

clone size: large
V gene: TRDV2
J gene: TRDJ1
D gene: TRDD3
CDR3 DNA: TGTGCCTGTGACGTACTGGGGGATACGACCACCGATAAACTCATCTTT
CDR3 protein: CACDVLGDTTTDKLIF

clone size: few
V gene: TRAV29/DV5
J gene: TRDJ1
D gene: TRDD3
CDR3 DNA: TGTGCAGCAAGCCCCGGGGGTACTGGGGGATACGATAAACTCATCTTT
CDR3 protein: CAASPGGTGGYDKLIF

clone size: -
V gene: TRDV1
J gene: TRDJ1
D gene: TRDD3
CDR3 DNA: TGTGCTCTTGGGGAACTAGTGGTCCTAAACTGGGGGATACAGGTCACCGATAAACTCATCTTT
CDR3 protein: CALGELVVLNWGIQVTDKLIF

clone size: -
V gene: TRDV2
J gene: TRDJ3
D gene: TRDD3
CDR3 DNA: TGTGCCTGTGACACTGGGGGATACCGCAGCTCCTGGGACACCCGACAGATGTTTTTC
CDR3 protein: CACDTGGYRSSWDTRQMFF

clone size: few
V gene: TRDV2
J gene: TRDJ3
D gene: -
CDR3 DNA: TGTGCCTGTGACACCGCTGGGGCCTCCTGGGACACCCGACAGATGTTTTTC
CDR3 protein: CACDTAGASWDTRQMFF

clone size: medium-sized
V gene: TRDV1
J gene: TRDJ1
D gene: TRDD3
CDR3 DNA: TGTGCTCTTGGGGAAATACACTGGGGGATACGCCCCCCACCATACACCGATAAACTCATCTTT
CDR3 protein: CALGEIHWGIRPPPYTDKLIF

clone size: few
V gene: TRDV1
J gene: TRDJ2
D gene: -
CDR3 DNA: TGTGCTCTTGGGGAAGGTACTTCCTACAGGTACTGGGGATACCTCACTTTGACAGCACAACTCTTCTTT
CDR3 protein: CALGEGTSYRYWGYLTLTAQLFF

clone size: few
V gene: TRDV2
J gene: TRDJ1
D gene: -
CDR3 DNA: TGTGCCTGTGACACCGTGGGATACACCGATAAACTCATCTTT
CDR3 protein: CACDTVGYTDKLIF

clone size: large
V gene: TRDV1
J gene: TRDJ1
D gene: -
CDR3 DNA: TGTGCTCTTGGGGAACTAAAGGTCCTACGGGGATACACCGATAAACTCATCTTT
CDR3 protein: CALGELKVLRGYTDKLIF

clone size: few
V gene: TRDV2
J gene: TRDJ1
D gene: TRDD3
CDR3 DNA: TGTGCCTGTGATCCACTGGGGGATCAGGGAACCGATAAACTCATCTTT
CDR3 protein: CACDPLGDQGTDKLIF